The entry below gives a single TCR beta chain sequence along with its context. The data derive from a study of blood T cell repertoires in COVID-19. Looking at the study overall: Collection of acute and convalescent COVID-19 samples took place in the United States, Italy and Spain.

Only in-frame clones appear in the TCRdb table, and some are missing; sequencing was by immunoSEQ multiplex PCR. In the table there are over 140,000 clones, 75% to 80% of which are singletons. Ages ranged from about 18 to 100 years, with residence in about two dozen US areas. The CDR3 consists of 16 residues. The source is a woman in her fifties or sixties who had recovered from COVID-19. The rearrangement links TRBV21-1 to TRBJ1-5; TRBD1 is the table's D call and was not checked against the DNA. TRBV21-1 is a known pseudogene. The specimen was PBMCs or T cells enriched from blood (not recorded which). CDR3: CASSARGGIGNQPQHF. In DNA, the CDR3 is TGTGCCAGCAGCGCCAGAGGGGGTATCGGCAATCAGCCCCAGCATTTT.